Described below is a single T cell receptor (beta chain) sequence and its context. This specimen belongs to a study of blood T cells in healthy people across ages. Alongside a J-beta primer mix, a sample-barcoded 5' primer served in a second PCR lasting roughly 6 to 11 cycles. TCRdb re-called the 5' RACE reads with MiXCR, one entry per CDR3 protein. The top ten clones hold 10% of a sample with about 930,000 distinct CDR3 sequences, 25% to 35% of them seen once. Trimming took off 5 bases at V and 7 bases at J, with 18 bases between the two ends. CDR3 size: 14 residues. CDR1 is SGHRS and CDR2 is YFSETQ in the germline V gene. These records were also assigned to another study, of T cells of mothers and their children.

J is TRBJ1-1 and V is TRBV5-1, with D possibly TRBD1 on 6 matching bases. The sequence was collected from a woman aged 35 to 49 in good health. Sample: blood. The DNA for the CDR3 is TGCGCCAGCAGTCTCGACCGGGACATCGGTGAAGCTTTCTTT. This sequence encodes CASSLDRDIGEAFF.